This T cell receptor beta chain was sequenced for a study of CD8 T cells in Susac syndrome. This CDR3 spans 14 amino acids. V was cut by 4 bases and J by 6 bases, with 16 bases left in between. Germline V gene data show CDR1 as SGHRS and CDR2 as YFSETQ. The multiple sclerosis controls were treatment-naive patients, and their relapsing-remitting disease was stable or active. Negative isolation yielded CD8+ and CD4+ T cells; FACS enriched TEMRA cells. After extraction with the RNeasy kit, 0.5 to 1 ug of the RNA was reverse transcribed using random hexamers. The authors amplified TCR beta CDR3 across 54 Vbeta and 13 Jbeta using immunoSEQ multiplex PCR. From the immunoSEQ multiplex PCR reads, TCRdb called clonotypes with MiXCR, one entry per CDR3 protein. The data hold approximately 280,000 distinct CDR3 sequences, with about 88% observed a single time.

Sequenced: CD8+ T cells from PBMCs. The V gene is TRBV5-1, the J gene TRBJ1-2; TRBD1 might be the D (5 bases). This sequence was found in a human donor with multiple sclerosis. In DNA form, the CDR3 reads TGCGCCAGCAGCGGCGGCAGGGTGGGTCATGGCTACACCTTC. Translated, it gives CASSGGRVGHGYTF.